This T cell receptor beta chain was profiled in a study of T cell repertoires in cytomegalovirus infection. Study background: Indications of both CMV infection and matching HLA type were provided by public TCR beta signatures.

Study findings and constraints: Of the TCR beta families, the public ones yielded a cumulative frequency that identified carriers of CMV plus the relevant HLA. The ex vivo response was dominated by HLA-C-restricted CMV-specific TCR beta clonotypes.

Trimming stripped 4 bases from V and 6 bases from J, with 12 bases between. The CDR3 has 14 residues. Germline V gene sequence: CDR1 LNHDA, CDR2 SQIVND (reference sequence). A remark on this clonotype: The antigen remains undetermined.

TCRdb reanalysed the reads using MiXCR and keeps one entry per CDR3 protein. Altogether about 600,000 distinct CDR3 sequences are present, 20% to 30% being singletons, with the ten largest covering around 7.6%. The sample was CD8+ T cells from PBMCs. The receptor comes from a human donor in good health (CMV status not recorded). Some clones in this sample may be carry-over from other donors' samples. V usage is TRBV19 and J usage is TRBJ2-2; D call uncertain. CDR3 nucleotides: TGTGCCAGTAGTACGAGCTGGGGTGCCGGGGAGCTGTTTTTT. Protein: CASSTSWGAGELFF. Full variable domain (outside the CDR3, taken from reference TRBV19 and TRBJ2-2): DGGITQSPKYLFRKEGQNVTLSCEQNLNHDAMYWYRQDPGQGLRLIYYSQIVNDFQKGDIAEGYSVSREKKESFPLTVTSAQKNPTAFYLCASSTSWGAGELFFGEGSRLTVL.